This T cell receptor (beta chain) was found in a study of cytomegalovirus exposure and HLA in healthy donors. The CDR3 totals 15 residues. The germline V gene encodes CDR1 SGDLS and CDR2 YYNGEE. V gave up 0 bases and J gave up 2 bases, with 11 bases separating them. Vbeta (60) and Jbeta (13) primers were used in the PCR. This table comes from immunoSEQ multiplex PCR, and its TCRdb copy is limited to in-frame clones, with some not included. The top ten hold 4% of the sample, which has under 130,000 clones, around 77% seen once. The V call is TRBV9, the J call TRBJ2-5, with unresolved D. Sequences were obtained from PBMCs. This TCR was recovered from a man aged 45-65 years in good health and CMV-seropositive. The CDR3 protein is CASSVARRQQETQYF. In DNA, the CDR3 is TGTGCCAGCAGCGTAGCCAGACGACAACAAGAGACCCAGTACTTC.